The next 10 T cell receptor beta chains were all read from a single sample in a study of blood T cells in healthy people across ages. Primers used in a second PCR of roughly 7 to 12 cycles were a sample-barcoded 5' primer and a J-beta primer mix. TCRdb reprocessed the 5' RACE reads with MiXCR, giving one entry per CDR3 protein. This table holds about a million distinct CDR3 sequences, 30% to 40% found once. The sample taken for sequencing was blood. The receptors stem from a young man in good health.

This clonotype was detected a few times. V is TRBV4-3 and J is TRBJ1-2; maybe TRBD1 (6 bases). Germline-derived CDR1 and CDR2 are LGHNA and YSLEER. V lost 0 bases and J 5 bases, leaving 25 bases between the germline ends. The CDR3 runs to 19 residues. The CDR3 sequence is CASSQDWPNRVGAVYGYTF. CDR3 sequence (DNA): TGCGCCAGCAGCCAAGACTGGCCCAACAGGGTGGGGGCTGTTTATGGCTACACCTTC.

The V call is TRBV2, the J call TRBJ1-1; D is ambiguous. V dropped 4 bases and J dropped 3 bases, with 9 bases sitting between them. CDR1 and CDR2 from the germline V gene are SNHLY and FYNNEI. This CDR3 has 13 residues. DNA for the CDR3: TGTGCCAGCAGTGCACAGCTTTACACTGAAGCTTTCTTT. Protein sequence: CASSAQLYTEAFF.

The rearrangement joins TRBV27 to TRBJ1-2; no definite D call. V was cut by 5 bases and J by 5 bases, with 24 bases left in between. The germline gives CDR1 MNHEY, CDR2 SMNVEV (reference sequence). The CDR3 covers 17 residues. Here the CDR3 reads CASSTIARTEPPYGYTF. The CDR3 DNA follows: TGTGCCAGCAGTACGATAGCTCGGACGGAGCCCCCTTATGGCTACACCTTC.

The chain uses TRBV7-9 and TRBJ1-4; D call uncertain. The CDR3 is made up of 14 amino acids. Trimming took 0 bases from V and 5 from J, leaving 7 bases between them. Looked up from germline, CDR1 is SEHNR and CDR2 is FQNEAQ (reference sequence). CDR3 bases: TGTGCCAGCAGCTTAGCGCTGGAAAATGAAAAACTGTTTTTT. Its translation: CASSLALENEKLFF.

The V and J genes are TRBV7-2 and TRBJ1-2; TRBD1 matches at 8 bases. CDR1 and CDR2 from the germline V gene are SGHTA and FQGNSA. V lost 5 bases and J lost 8; bases outside the gene matches: 7. The CDR3 has 13 amino acids. The CDR3 nucleotides read TGTGCCAGCAGCGGAGACAGGGGCAACGGCTACACCTTC. It translates to CASSGDRGNGYTF.

This clonotype was observed a few times. The chain links TRBV7-2 to TRBJ1-5; TRBD1 agrees at 7 bases. CDR3 length: 15 residues. V shed 1 base and J 7 bases; nucleotides not matched to a gene: 7. CDR1 is SGHTA, CDR2 FQGNSA, per germline. The CDR3: CASSLGDSLSQPQHF. Written as DNA, the CDR3 is TGTGCCAGCAGCTTAGGGGACAGTTTGTCCCAGCCCCAGCATTTT.

This clonotype was recorded a few times. The CDR3 DNA is TGCGCCAGCAGCCCACTTTCCGGGACAGGCGGCGAGACCCAGTACTTC. This codes for CASSPLSGTGGETQYF. This chain joins TRBV4-3 and TRBJ2-5, with TRBD1 identical over 8 bases. The CDR3 runs 16 residues. Trimming took 4 bases from V and 5 from J; bases not matched to a gene: 12. Germline CDR1 is LGHNA and CDR2 is YSLEER.

This clonotype was seen a handful of times. V gene TRBV5-1 combines with J gene TRBJ2-5; no reliable D call. The V gene's germline CDR1 is SGHRS and CDR2 YFSETQ. The CDR3 is 12 amino acids. Trimming pared 4 bases from V and 0 bases from J, leaving 4 bases between. CDR3 DNA: TGCGCCAGCAGCGACAACCAAGAGACCCAGTACTTC. Its translation is CASSDNQETQYF.

Worth noting for this clonotype: A much larger clonotype is one base distant, so this may be a read error. This chain connects TRBV10-3 to TRBJ1-2; D may be TRBD1 (5 bases). CDR3 length: 14 amino acids. V lost 10 bases, J lost 4 bases, and 19 bases lay in between. Germline CDR1 ENHRY, CDR2 SYGVKD. The CDR3 sequence is CATTSGDWAYGYTF. Written as DNA, the CDR3 is TGTGCCACCACCTCGGGGGATTGGGCCTATGGCTACACCTTC.

There are a few counts of this clonotype. V and J are TRBV20-1 and TRBJ2-3; no clear D gene. The CDR3 covers 12 residues. The germline V gene encodes CDR1 DFQATT and CDR2 SNEGSKA (reference sequence). V gave up 4 bases and J gave up 6 bases, with 11 bases separating them. The CDR3 loop is CSATSGWDTQYF. The DNA of the CDR3 is TGCAGTGCTACGTCCGGTTGGGATACGCAGTATTTT.